Following are 12 T cell receptor beta chains from one sample sequenced in a study of control samples from healthy donors and cancer patients. The table came from immunoSEQ multiplex PCR; TCRdb's copy has only in-frame clones and leaves some out. The data show under 150,000 clones, with about 91% seen just once and less than 3.5% held by the top ten. Sequenced input: blood. Receptors originate from a man in his forties or fifties in good health.

The V call is TRBV4-3, the J call TRBJ2-5; D possibly corresponds to TRBD1 (6 bases). Trimming removed 0 bases from V and 1 base from J, with 18 bases in between. The CDR3 contains 18 residues. Looked up from germline, CDR1 is LGHNA and CDR2 is YSLEER. The CDR3 here is CASSQDRTIRRGQETQYF. CDR3 in DNA: TGCGCCAGCAGCCAAGATCGTACGATACGCAGGGGCCAAGAGACCCAGTACTTC.

This clone was observed a single time. The V call is TRBV7-9, the J call TRBJ1-5; D perhaps matches TRBD1 (5 bases). The CDR3 contains 15 residues. Trimming took off 5 bases at V and 9 bases at J, with 20 bases between the two ends. Germline V gene sequence: CDR1 SEHNR, CDR2 FQNEAQ (reference sequence). The CDR3, as DNA: TGTGCCAGCAGCAAATCGGGGACGGATTGGGGGCCCCAGCATTTT. Translated: CASSKSGTDWGPQHF.

About this clone itself: Other DNA sequences in this specimen translate into the identical CDR3. The rearrangement links TRBV6-5 to TRBJ1-3, with D tentatively TRBD1 (6 bases). Trimming pared 2 bases from V and 4 bases from J, leaving 12 bases between. The V gene's germline CDR1 is MNHEY and CDR2 SVGAGI. This CDR3 region has 15 residues. CDR3 nucleotides: TGTGCCAGCAGTTACGGCAGGGGAAGCGGAAACACCATATATTTT. Residues: CASSYGRGSGNTIYF.

The chain carries TRBV5-1 and TRBJ1-3, with 8 bases lining up with TRBD1. The germline CDR1 and CDR2 sequences are SGHRS and YFSETQ. Losses at the gene ends were 0 bases for V and 0 bases for J; bases not matched to a gene: 2. The CDR3 contains 16 residues. CDR3 coding DNA: TGCGCCAGCAGCTTGGAGGGACAGGTCTCTGGAAACACCATATATTTT. Amino acid sequence: CASSLEGQVSGNTIYF. Using reference TRBV5-1 and TRBJ1-3 for the parts outside the CDR3, the full variable domain is KAGVTQTPRYLIKTRGQQVTLSCSPISGHRSVSWYQQTPGQGLQFLFEYFSETQRNKGNFPGRFSGRQFSNSRSEMNVSTLELGDSALYLCASSLEGQVSGNTIYFGEGSWLTVV.

V usage is TRBV12-5 and J usage is TRBJ2-1; possible D gene TRBD1, 6 bases. V dropped 1 base and J dropped 7 bases, with 14 bases sitting between them. The CDR3 is 15 amino acids. Germline V lookup: CDR1 LGHNT, CDR2 FRNRAP. For the CDR3, the DNA is TGTGCTAGTGGTTTGGACAGGGTTTGGAGTAATGAGCAGTTCTTC. This gives the protein CASGLDRVWSNEQFF. Based on the CDR3 plus reference TRBV12-5 and TRBJ2-1, the full variable domain is DARVTQTPRHKVTEMGQEVTMRCQPILGHNTVFWYRQTMMQGLELLAYFRNRAPLDDSGMPKDRFSAEMPDATLATLKIQPSEPRDSAVYFCASGLDRVWSNEQFFGPGTRLTVL.

The genes are TRBV7-2 and TRBJ1-2; D gene unclear. Germline CDR1 is SGHTA and CDR2 is FQGNSA. CDR3 size: 15 residues. V shed 6 bases and J shed 0 bases, with 14 bases lying between them. The CDR3 coding sequence is TGTGCCAGCAGTAGGAGTATAGACCCTAACTATGGCTACACCTTC. Translation gives CASSRSIDPNYGYTF.

The chain uses TRBV7-6 and TRBJ2-3; TRBD2 agrees at 13 bases. This CDR3 is 17 amino acids long. CDR1 SGHVS and CDR2 FNYEAQ come from the germline V gene. V shed 1 base and J 4 bases; nucleotides not matched to a gene: 5. CDR3 region: CASSLVGTSGAADTQYF. CDR3 in DNA: TGTGCCAGCAGCTTAGTGGGGACTAGCGGGGCGGCAGATACGCAGTATTTT.

The chain uses TRBV5-1 and TRBJ1-1, with TRBD1 as a possible D gene (5 bases). CDR1 SGHRS and CDR2 YFSETQ come from the germline V gene. The CDR3 totals 11 residues. The V and J ends lost 4 bases and 11 bases respectively, with 12 bases between them. The CDR3, as DNA: TGCGCCAGCAGCGGCGACAGTGGGGCTTTCTTT. Its translation: CASSGDSGAFF.

This clone was counted a single time. The chain employs TRBV5-1 and TRBJ2-2, with 9 bases fitting TRBD1. CDR1 and CDR2 from the germline V gene are SGHRS and YFSETQ. With 1 base clipped from V and 4 bases from J, the junction kept 5 bases outside the gene matches. This CDR3 contains 16 residues. The chain's CDR3 is CASSLNRGQITGELFF. CDR3 DNA sequence: TGCGCCAGCAGCTTGAACAGGGGGCAAATCACCGGGGAGCTGTTTTTT.

The rearrangement links TRBV5-1 to TRBJ1-1; TRBD1 might be the D (6 bases). With 1 base removed from V and 0 bases from J, the gap between germline ends came to 10 bases. Germline lookup yields CDR1 SGHRS and CDR2 YFSETQ. CDR3 length equals 15 residues. CDR3 in amino acids: CASSLTQGLNTEAFF. CDR3 coding DNA: TGCGCCAGCAGCTTGACCCAGGGGTTGAACACTGAAGCTTTCTTT.

This clone has more than one count but fewer than ten. The gene calls are TRBV5-5 and TRBJ2-5; the match to TRBD1 covers 9 bases. Trimming cost V 2 bases and J 2 bases; bases outside gene matches: 4. The CDR3 runs to 15 residues. The germline gives CDR1 SGHKS, CDR2 YYEKEE (reference sequence). The DNA of the CDR3 is TGTGCCAGCAGCTTTCCAGGACAGGGGCAAGAGACCCAGTACTTC. As protein: CASSFPGQGQETQYF.

V is TRBV6-4 and J is TRBJ1-1; D uncertain. Between the trimmed V and J ends, which lost 6 bases and 2 bases, there was a span of 10 bases. This CDR3 region has 13 residues. Germline V lookup: CDR1 MRHNA, CDR2 SNTAGT. The CDR3 loop is CASSSSINTEAFF. CDR3 nucleotide sequence: TGTGCCAGCAGCTCTTCAATAAACACTGAAGCTTTCTTT.